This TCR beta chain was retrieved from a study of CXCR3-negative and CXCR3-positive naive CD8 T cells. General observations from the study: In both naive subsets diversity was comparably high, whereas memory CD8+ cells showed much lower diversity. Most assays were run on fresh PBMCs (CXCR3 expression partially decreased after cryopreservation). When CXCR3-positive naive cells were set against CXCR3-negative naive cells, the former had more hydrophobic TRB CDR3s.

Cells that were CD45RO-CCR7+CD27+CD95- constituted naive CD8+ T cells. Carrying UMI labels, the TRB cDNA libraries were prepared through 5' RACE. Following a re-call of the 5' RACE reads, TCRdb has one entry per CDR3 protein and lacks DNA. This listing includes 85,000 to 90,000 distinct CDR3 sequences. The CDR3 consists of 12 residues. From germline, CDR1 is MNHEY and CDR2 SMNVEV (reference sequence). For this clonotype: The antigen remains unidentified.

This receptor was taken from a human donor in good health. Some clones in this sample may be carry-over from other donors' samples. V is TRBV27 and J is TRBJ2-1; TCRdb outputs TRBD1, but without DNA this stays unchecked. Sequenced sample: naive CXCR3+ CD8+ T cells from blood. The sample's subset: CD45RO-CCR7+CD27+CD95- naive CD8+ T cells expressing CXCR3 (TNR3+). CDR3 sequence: CASKQGGNEQFF.